Listed here are 25 T cell receptor beta chains from one sample, sequenced in a study of blood T cell repertoires in COVID-19. Only in-frame clones appear in the TCRdb table, and some are missing; sequencing was by immunoSEQ multiplex PCR. The profile covers some 260,000 clones, with 75% to 90% appearing a single time and about 6.9% taken by the ten largest. Input material: PBMCs or T cells enriched from blood (not recorded which). These receptor sequences come from a woman in her 30s with acute COVID-19.

The rearrangement links TRBV7-9 to TRBJ2-3; TRBD1 matches 9 bases. V was clipped by 5 bases and J by 4 bases; unmatched bases: 7. The CDR3 has 15 amino acids. Looked up from germline, CDR1 is SEHNR and CDR2 is FQNEAQ (reference sequence). The CDR3, as DNA: TGTGCCAGCAGCCACAGACGACAGGGGGCAGATACGCAGTATTTT. It is translated as CASSHRRQGADTQYF.

This chain links TRBV28 with TRBJ2-7, with TRBD2 matching 8 bases. The CDR3 spans 14 residues. The V gene end was trimmed by 7 bases and the J gene end by 6 bases; junction bases not matched to a gene: 11. Germline V gene lookup returns CDR1 MDHEN and CDR2 SYDVKM. CDR3 coding DNA: TGTGCCAGCACCGGAAGCGGGAGAACCCTCGAGCAGTACTTC. This sequence encodes CASTGSGRTLEQYF.

CDR3 in DNA: TGTGCCAGCAGCTTACAGTGGAGCAATCAGCCCCAGCATTTT. Translating it yields CASSLQWSNQPQHF. The chain links TRBV5-8 to TRBJ1-5; unclear D gene. V gave up 2 bases and J gave up 1 base, with 7 bases separating them. This CDR3 is built from 14 residues. Germline-derived CDR1 and CDR2 are SGHTS and YDEGEE.

V gene TRBV28 combines with J gene TRBJ2-7; 9 bases map to TRBD1. V gave up 8 bases and J gave up 3 bases; unmatched junction bases: 8. The CDR3 totals 14 residues. The germline gives CDR1 MDHEN, CDR2 SYDVKM. In DNA, the CDR3 is TGTGCCAGCCCGACCGGGACAGGGAACTACGAGCAGTACTTC. Translated, it gives CASPTGTGNYEQYF.

The chain is built from TRBV28 and TRBJ2-4; a weak D match, TRBD2 (7 bases). The V gene lost 8 bases and the J gene lost 6 bases, with 11 bases spanning the gap. The CDR3 is 12 amino acids. Germline CDR1 MDHEN, CDR2 SYDVKM. The CDR3 sequence is CASSGGPNIQYF. CDR3 coding DNA: TGTGCCAGCTCGGGGGGCCCAAACATTCAGTACTTC.

The V gene is TRBV3-1 (or the pseudogene TRBV3-2), the J gene TRBJ2-1, with a weak D call TRBD2 (6 bases). Trimming left V 2 bases short and J 4 bases short, with 15 bases between. The CDR3 length is 16 residues. Germline V gives CDR1 LGHDT, CDR2 YNNKEL (reference sequence). Written as DNA, the CDR3 is TGTGCCAGCAGCCAATTACAGAGGGCGGGGTACAATGAGCAGTTCTTC. It codes for CASSQLQRAGYNEQFF.

This clone was seen only once. This chain connects TRBV29-1 to TRBJ2-5; 13 bases align to TRBD2. CDR3 length: 15 residues. The germline V gene has CDR1 SQVTM and CDR2 ANQGSEA. The junction had 4 bases not matched to a gene; V was cut back by 6 bases and J by 0 bases. This CDR3 is CSVHGLAGDQETQYF. The CDR3 nucleotides read TGCAGCGTGCACGGACTAGCGGGGGACCAAGAGACCCAGTACTTC.

The chain has TRBV6-2 or TRBV6-3 and TRBJ2-7; possible D gene TRBD2, 6 bases. This CDR3 has 15 residues. V was clipped by 4 bases and J by 3 bases, with 16 bases between them. CDR1 is MNHEY, CDR2 SVGEGT, per germline. CDR3 nucleotides: TGTGCCAGCAGTTCCCTGACTGGAGGGTACTACGAGCAGTACTTC. As protein: CASSSLTGGYYEQYF.

The J gene is TRBJ2-7, the V gene TRBV5-5; D is ambiguous. V lost 4 bases and J lost 3, with 17 bases in between. Germline V gene sequence: CDR1 SGHKS, CDR2 YYEKEE (reference sequence). The CDR3 is made up of 15 amino acids. CDR3 protein: CASSIGESYLYEQYF. DNA for the CDR3: TGTGCCAGCAGCATAGGAGAATCCTATCTCTACGAGCAGTACTTC. The variable domain in full, completed from reference TRBV5-5 and TRBJ2-7, reads DAGVTQSPTHLIKTRGQQVTLRCSPISGHKSVSWYQQVLGQGPQFIFQYYEKEERGRGNFPDRFSARQFPNYSSELNVNALLLGDSALYLCASSIGESYLYEQYFGPGTRLTVT.

V and J are TRBV10-3 and TRBJ2-1; TRBD1 matches at 7 bases. The ends lost 8 bases at V and 6 bases at J; junction bases unmatched: 4. The germline V gene encodes CDR1 ENHRY and CDR2 SYGVKD. This CDR3 comprises 12 residues. The CDR3 nucleotides are TGTGCCATCGGGGGACAGCCCAATGAGCAGTTCTTC. Translating it yields CAIGGQPNEQFF.

This clone has just a few counts. V usage is TRBV4-1 and J usage is TRBJ1-1; 7 nucleotides match TRBD1. CDR1 is MGHRA and CDR2 is YSYEKL in the germline V gene. This CDR3 region has 15 residues. The J segment lost 0 bases and the V segment lost 1 base, leaving 2 bases of the junction unmatched. The DNA for the CDR3 is TGCGCCAGCAGCCAAGTGGGACAGCTGAACACTGAAGCTTTCTTT. Protein product: CASSQVGQLNTEAFF.

The CDR3 nucleotides read TGTGCCAGCAGCGCCGATAGCGGGAGCATATTCCAGCAGTACTTC. It codes for CASSADSGSIFQQYF. The chain has TRBV9 and TRBJ2-7; 9 bases are a match to TRBD2. The CDR3 spans 15 residues. CDR1 is SGDLS and CDR2 is YYNGEE in the germline V gene. The J segment lost 8 bases and the V segment lost 3 bases, leaving 12 bases of the junction unmatched.

This chain connects TRBV30 to TRBJ1-2; tentative D call: TRBD1 (5 bases). The CDR3 runs 13 residues. Trimming removed 0 bases at V and 5 bases at J, with 10 bases between. Germline CDR1 is GTSNPN and CDR2 is SVGIG (reference sequence). The DNA for the CDR3 is TGTGCCTGGAGTGTAACAGGTCTTTATGGCTACACCTTC. Translating gives CAWSVTGLYGYTF.

The chain links TRBV3-1 (or the pseudogene TRBV3-2) to TRBJ2-6; TRBD1 aligns across 8 bases. The junction had 16 bases not matched to a gene; V was cut back by 3 bases and J by 0 bases. Per the germline V gene, CDR1 is LGHDT and CDR2 is YNNKEL (reference sequence). This CDR3 is 21 amino acids long. CDR3 DNA sequence: TGTGCCAGCAGCCATAAATCCGGACAGGGTTCAGTCGGCTCTGGGGCCAACGTCCTGACTTTC. As protein: CASSHKSGQGSVGSGANVLTF.

The chain links TRBV5-1 to TRBJ2-2; 11 nucleotides align to TRBD2. V was pared by 4 bases and J by 6 bases, with 5 bases of the junction left unmatched. The CDR3 spans 15 residues. CDR1 and CDR2 from the germline V gene are SGHRS and YFSETQ. The CDR3 here is CASSKGLAVAGELFF. CDR3 DNA: TGCGCCAGCAGCAAGGGACTAGCGGTGGCCGGGGAGCTGTTTTTT.

The rearrangement uses TRBV14 and TRBJ2-3; 11 bases match TRBD2. With V trimmed by 3 bases and J by 7 bases, 9 bases remained unmatched. Germline CDR1 reads SGHDN; CDR2 reads FVKESK. This CDR3 is built from 16 residues. The CDR3 nucleotides are TGTGCCAGCAGCCAGTCTAGCGGGGGGACTTCGAATACGCAGTATTTT. Amino acids: CASSQSSGGTSNTQYF. The full variable domain, rest sourced from reference TRBV14 and TRBJ2-3, is EAGVTQFPSHSVIEKGQTVTLRCDPISGHDNLYWYRRVMGKEIKFLLHFVKESKQDESGMPNNRFLAERTGGTYSTLKVQPAELEDSGVYFCASSQSSGGTSNTQYFGPGTRLTVL.

The chain has TRBV27 and TRBJ1-5; TRBD1 might be the D (6 bases). Looked up from germline, CDR1 is MNHEY and CDR2 is SMNVEV (reference sequence). V dropped 4 bases and J dropped 4 bases, with 11 bases sitting between them. This CDR3 has 14 amino acids. The CDR3 reads CASSYADRNQPQHF. In DNA, the CDR3 is TGTGCCAGCAGTTATGCGGACAGAAATCAGCCCCAGCATTTT.

V and J are TRBV30 and TRBJ2-5; a weak D match, TRBD1 (6 bases). Trimming shortened V by 3 bases and J by 5 bases, and 7 bases separated the two germline ends. The CDR3 totals 11 residues. The germline V gene encodes CDR1 GTSNPN and CDR2 SVGIG (reference sequence). The CDR3 nucleotides are TGTGCCTGGAGGGGGGCCGAGACCCAGTACTTC. The encoded protein is CAWRGAETQYF. Complete variable domain (other parts from reference TRBV30 and TRBJ2-5): SQTIHQWPATLVQPVGSPLSLECTVEGTSNPNLYWYRQAAGRGLQLLFYSVGIGQISSEVPQNLSASRPQDRQFILSSKKLLLSDSGFYLCAWRGAETQYFGPGTRLLVL.

The CDR3 sequence: CASSFLYFGANVLTF. CDR3 sequence (DNA): TGTGCCAGCAGCTTTTTGTACTTTGGGGCCAACGTCCTGACTTTC. The chain links TRBV5-6 to TRBJ2-6; no clear D gene. The germline V gene has CDR1 SGHDT and CDR2 YYEEEE. The CDR3 length is 15 residues. V shed 2 bases and J shed 3 bases, with 9 bases lying between them.

The gene calls are TRBV28 and TRBJ1-3; D might be TRBD1 (6 bases). Trimming left V 3 bases short and J 7 bases short, with 16 bases between. Germline V gene sequence: CDR1 MDHEN, CDR2 SYDVKM. The CDR3 runs to 15 residues. The CDR3 loop is CASSFLVGRGNTIYF. For the CDR3, the DNA is TGTGCCAGCAGTTTCCTGGTCGGCAGGGGCAACACCATATATTTT.

This clone was observed a handful of times. V is TRBV6-1 and J is TRBJ2-1; weak D call: TRBD1 (6 bases). Trimming took 0 bases from V and 8 from J, leaving 14 bases between them. Germline CDR1 and CDR2: MNHNS and SASEGT. The CDR3 spans 15 residues. The CDR3 DNA reads as TGTGCCAGCAGTGAAGCGACCACGACAGGTTATGAGCAGTTCTTC. Translation gives CASSEATTTGYEQFF.

The gene calls are TRBV7-9 and TRBJ2-3; 7 positions agree with TRBD2. The germline V gene encodes CDR1 SEHNR and CDR2 FQNEAQ (reference sequence). Unmatched junction bases numbered 4, after V lost 1 base and J lost 6 bases. The CDR3 totals 14 residues. This CDR3 is CASSLELAMDTQYF. The CDR3 DNA reads TGTGCCAGCAGCTTAGAACTAGCGATGGATACGCAGTATTTT.

This clone appeared a single time. J is TRBJ1-1 and V is TRBV30; 9 nucleotides match TRBD1. J lost 4 bases, V lost 3 bases, and 15 bases had no gene match. The V gene's germline CDR1 is GTSNPN and CDR2 SVGIG (reference sequence). This CDR3 has 17 amino acids. The CDR3 loop reads CAWSRTGTGILGTEAFF. The CDR3 nucleotides read TGTGCCTGGAGCAGAACCGGGACAGGGATTTTGGGCACTGAAGCTTTCTTT.

This chain links TRBV10-2 with TRBJ1-4; 7 bases are shared with TRBD1. Germline V lookup: CDR1 WSHSY, CDR2 SAAADI. The junction had 15 bases not matched to a gene; V was cut back by 7 bases and J by 7 bases. The CDR3 has 16 amino acids. As DNA, the CDR3 is TGCGCCAGCACTCCGGACAGGACTGGGCGAGGTGAAAAACTGTTTTTT. This gives the protein CASTPDRTGRGEKLFF.

The chain couples TRBV6-5 to TRBJ2-7, with 13 bases aligning to TRBD2. Per the germline V gene, CDR1 is MNHEY and CDR2 is SVGAGI. J gave up 2 bases and V 8 bases, and 3 bases lay outside the gene matches. This CDR3 is built from 14 residues. CDR3 in DNA: TGTGCCAGCGGGGGGACTAGCGGGACCTACGAGCAGTACTTC. Translation gives CASGGTSGTYEQYF.